These 10 T cell receptor beta chains share one sample of origin, sequenced in a study of blood T cell repertoires in COVID-19. The repertoire was sequenced with immunoSEQ multiplex PCR; TCRdb's copy has only in-frame clones and lacks some. The sample carries 55,000 to 80,000 clones, more than 75% recorded once. The sequenced sample consisted of peripheral blood. The origin of the receptors is a woman between 65 and 79 years old with acute or convalescent COVID-19.

The CDR3: CASSQRFEGKKQETQYF. In nucleotides, the CDR3 is TGTGCCAGCAGTCAGAGATTTGAGGGTAAGAAGCAAGAGACCCAGTACTTC. The rearrangement uses TRBV6-6 and TRBJ2-5; tentative D call: TRBD2 (5 bases). Germline CDR1 MNHNY, CDR2 SVGAGI (reference sequence). V lost 5 bases, J lost 2 bases, and 21 bases lay in between. This CDR3 spans 17 amino acids.

V usage is TRBV28 and J usage is TRBJ2-1; D not certain. Trimming took 4 bases from V and 4 from J, leaving 11 bases between them. This CDR3 is built from 14 residues. CDR1 is MDHEN, CDR2 SYDVKM, per germline. As DNA, the CDR3 is TGTGCCAGCAGTTCCTCGTACTTGTACAATGAGCAGTTCTTC. Translating it yields CASSSSYLYNEQFF.

The V call is TRBV19, the J call TRBJ2-5; 8 bases match TRBD1. V shed 1 base and J 1 base; nucleotides not matched to a gene: 2. This CDR3 is built from 15 residues. Germline V CDR1 and CDR2: LNHDA, SQIVND (reference sequence). The CDR3 region has the DNA TGTGCCAGTAGTATAGGACAGGGGATCCAAGAGACCCAGTACTTC. This gives the protein CASSIGQGIQETQYF.

The chain is built from TRBV7-2 and TRBJ2-7; 8 bases fit TRBD1. Germline CDR1 is SGHTA and CDR2 is FQGNSA. The CDR3 has 13 amino acids. Trimming removed 0 bases from V and 10 bases from J; junction bases left unmatched: 5. The CDR3 coding sequence is TGTGCCAGCAGCTTAGCCAGGACAGGGCACCAGTACTTC. Protein product: CASSLARTGHQYF.

The rearrangement joins TRBV5-1 to TRBJ1-1, with 7 bases aligning to TRBD1. The CDR3 consists of 13 residues. Losses at the gene ends were 4 bases for V and 12 bases for J; bases not matched to a gene: 12. Looked up from germline, CDR1 is SGHRS and CDR2 is YFSETQ. CDR3 nucleotide sequence: TGCGCCAGCAGCCCAGATATCAGGGGGGTAACTTTCTTT. It encodes CASSPDIRGVTFF.

V and J are TRBV7-2 and TRBJ2-1; 9 positions match TRBD2. V was pared by 6 bases and J by 3 bases, with 6 bases of the junction left unmatched. Germline CDR1 SGHTA, CDR2 FQGNSA. The CDR3 consists of 15 residues. This chain's CDR3 is CASSLGLASYNEQFF. The DNA of the CDR3 is TGTGCCAGCAGTCTCGGACTAGCGAGCTACAATGAGCAGTTCTTC.

The genes are TRBV3-1 (or the pseudogene TRBV3-2) and TRBJ1-6, with a weak D call TRBD1 (6 bases). CDR1 LGHDT and CDR2 YNNKEL come from the germline V gene (reference sequence). The CDR3 sequence is 14 residues long. The V gene lost 1 base and the J gene lost 6 bases, with 7 bases spanning the gap. CDR3 loop: CASSQGGGNSPLHF. CDR3 DNA: TGTGCCAGCAGCCAAGGAGGGGGTAATTCACCCCTCCACTTT.

This clone was found once. The V call is TRBV3-1 (or the pseudogene TRBV3-2), the J call TRBJ2-3; D perhaps matches TRBD2 (5 bases). Germline V gives CDR1 LGHDT, CDR2 YNNKEL (reference sequence). CDR3 length: 15 residues. V shed 4 bases and J shed 4 bases, with 15 bases lying between them. As DNA, the CDR3 is TGTGCCAGCAGCCCCAAGAGGGTAGTAGCAGATACGCAGTATTTT. It is translated as CASSPKRVVADTQYF.

Turning to this clone: The junction and the germline gene differ at one end; a read error may be behind it. The CDR3 sequence is CASNQDSNTEAFF. The CDR3 nucleotides are TGTGCCAGCAACCAAGACTCGAACACTGAAGCTTTCTTT. J is TRBJ1-1 and V is TRBV4-2; D is undetermined. This CDR3 is 13 amino acids long. Germline V gene sequence: CDR1 LGHNA, CDR2 YNFKEQ.

This chain links TRBV5-1 with TRBJ2-5, with TRBD2 matching over 7 bases. The CDR3 length is 17 residues. The V and J ends lost 0 bases and 5 bases, in that order; junction bases with no gene match: 13. Per the germline V gene, CDR1 is SGHRS and CDR2 is YFSETQ. The CDR3 DNA reads as TGCGCCAGCAGCTTGGATCCAGCGGGAAGGGGCGTGGAGACCCAGTACTTC. It encodes CASSLDPAGRGVETQYF.